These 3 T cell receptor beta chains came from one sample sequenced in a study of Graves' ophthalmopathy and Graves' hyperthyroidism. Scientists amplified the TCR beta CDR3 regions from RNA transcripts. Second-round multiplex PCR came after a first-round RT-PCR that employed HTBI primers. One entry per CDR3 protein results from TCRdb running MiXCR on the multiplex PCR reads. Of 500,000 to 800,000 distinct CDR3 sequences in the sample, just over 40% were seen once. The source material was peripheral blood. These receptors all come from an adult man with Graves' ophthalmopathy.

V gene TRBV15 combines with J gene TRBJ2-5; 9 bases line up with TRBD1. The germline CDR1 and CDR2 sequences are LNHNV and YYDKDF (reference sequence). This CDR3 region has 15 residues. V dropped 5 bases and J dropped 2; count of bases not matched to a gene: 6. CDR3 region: CATSRDRDSQETQYF. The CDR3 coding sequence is TGTGCCACCAGCCGGGACAGGGACTCGCAAGAGACCCAGTACTTC.

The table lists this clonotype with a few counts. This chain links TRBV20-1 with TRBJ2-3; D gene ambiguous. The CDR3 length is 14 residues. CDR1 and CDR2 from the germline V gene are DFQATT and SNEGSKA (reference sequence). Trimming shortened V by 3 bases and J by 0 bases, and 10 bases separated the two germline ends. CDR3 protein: CSARTPESTDTQYF. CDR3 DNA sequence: TGCAGTGCTAGGACTCCTGAAAGCACAGATACGCAGTATTTT.

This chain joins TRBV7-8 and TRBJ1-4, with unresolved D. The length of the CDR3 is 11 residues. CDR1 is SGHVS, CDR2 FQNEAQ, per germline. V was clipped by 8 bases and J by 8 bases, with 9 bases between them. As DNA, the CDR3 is TGTGCCAGCCGGTACGAGGAAAAACTGTTTTTT. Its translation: CASRYEEKLFF.